The clone carrying this T cell receptor beta chain was seen only once. This sample was taken from a study of blood T cell repertoires in COVID-19. At the level of the study: Donors in the United States, Italy and Spain gave samples during acute or convalescent COVID-19. Nucleic acid was either cDNA or gDNA, and it came from T cells, B-cell-depleted T cells, or PBMCs.

The CDR3 is 16 amino acids. Trimming took 4 bases from V and 5 from J; bases not matched to a gene: 9. Germline V lookup: CDR1 SGHRS, CDR2 YFSETQ. The authors' processing: Using reference gene primer amplification, nucleated cell counts were estimated. Profiling relied on immunoSEQ multiplex PCR, and the TCRdb table lists in-frame clones only, not all of them. D and trimming come from the DNA, and the V and J calls and clone size come from that table. The sample shows 120,000 to 150,000 clones, about 87% of them seen only once. The chain is built from TRBV5-1 and TRBJ2-5, with 12 bases identical to TRBD1. The sample comprised peripheral blood. The TCR was taken from a woman aged 80 or over with acute or convalescent COVID-19. The CDR3 is CASSGRDRGRGETQYF. The CDR3 bases are TGCGCCAGCAGCGGCCGGGACAGGGGGCGTGGGGAGACCCAGTACTTC.